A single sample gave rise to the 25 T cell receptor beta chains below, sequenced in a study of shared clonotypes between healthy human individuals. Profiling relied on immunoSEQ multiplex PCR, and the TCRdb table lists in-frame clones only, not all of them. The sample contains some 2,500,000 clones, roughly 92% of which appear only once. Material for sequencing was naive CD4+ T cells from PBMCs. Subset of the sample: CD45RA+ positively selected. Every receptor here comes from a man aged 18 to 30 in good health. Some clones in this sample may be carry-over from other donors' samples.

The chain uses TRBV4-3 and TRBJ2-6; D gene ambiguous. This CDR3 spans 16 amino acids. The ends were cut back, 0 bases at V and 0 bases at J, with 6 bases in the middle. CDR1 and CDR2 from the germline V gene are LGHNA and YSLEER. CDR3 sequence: CASSQDGFSGANVLTF. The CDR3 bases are TGCGCCAGCAGCCAAGATGGGTTCTCTGGGGCCAACGTCCTGACTTTC.

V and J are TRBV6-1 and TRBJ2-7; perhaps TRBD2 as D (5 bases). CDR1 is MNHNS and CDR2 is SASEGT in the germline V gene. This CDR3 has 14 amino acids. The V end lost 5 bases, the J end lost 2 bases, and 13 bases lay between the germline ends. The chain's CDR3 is CASSKLGIPYEQYF. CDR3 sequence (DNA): TGTGCCAGCAGTAAACTCGGGATTCCCTACGAGCAGTACTTC.

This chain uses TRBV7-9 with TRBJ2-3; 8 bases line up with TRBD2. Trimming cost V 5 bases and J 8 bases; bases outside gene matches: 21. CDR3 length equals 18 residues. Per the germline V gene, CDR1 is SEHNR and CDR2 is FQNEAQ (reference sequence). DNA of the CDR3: TGTGCCAGCAGCCCCGAACGAGATCCACTAAGCGGGGGAGGTACGCAGTATTTT. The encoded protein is CASSPERDPLSGGGTQYF.

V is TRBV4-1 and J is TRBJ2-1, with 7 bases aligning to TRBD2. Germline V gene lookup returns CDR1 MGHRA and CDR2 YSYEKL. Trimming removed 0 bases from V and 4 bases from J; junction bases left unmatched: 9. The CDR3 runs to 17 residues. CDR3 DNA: TGCGCCAGCAGCCAAGAAGGGCGTCTAGCGGTATACAATGAGCAGTTCTTC. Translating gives CASSQEGRLAVYNEQFF.

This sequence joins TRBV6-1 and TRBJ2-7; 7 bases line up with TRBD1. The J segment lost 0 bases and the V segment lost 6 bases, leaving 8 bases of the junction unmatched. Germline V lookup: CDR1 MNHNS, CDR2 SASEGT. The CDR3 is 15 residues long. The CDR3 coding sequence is TGTGCCAGCAGCGAAACAGGGGCGACCTCCTACGAGCAGTACTTC. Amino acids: CASSETGATSYEQYF.

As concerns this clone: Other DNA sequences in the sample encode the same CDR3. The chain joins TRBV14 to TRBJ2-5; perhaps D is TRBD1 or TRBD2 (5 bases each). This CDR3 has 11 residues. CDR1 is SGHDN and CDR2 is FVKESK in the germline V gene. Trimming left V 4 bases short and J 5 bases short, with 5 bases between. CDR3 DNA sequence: TGTGCCAGCAGCCGGGGGGAGACCCAGTACTTC. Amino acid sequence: CASSRGETQYF.

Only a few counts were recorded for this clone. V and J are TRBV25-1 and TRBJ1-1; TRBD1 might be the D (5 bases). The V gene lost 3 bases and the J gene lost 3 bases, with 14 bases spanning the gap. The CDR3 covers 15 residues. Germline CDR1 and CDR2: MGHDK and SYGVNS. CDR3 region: CASSDPRVGDTEAFF. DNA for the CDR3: TGTGCCAGCAGTGACCCCAGGGTGGGGGACACTGAAGCTTTCTTT.

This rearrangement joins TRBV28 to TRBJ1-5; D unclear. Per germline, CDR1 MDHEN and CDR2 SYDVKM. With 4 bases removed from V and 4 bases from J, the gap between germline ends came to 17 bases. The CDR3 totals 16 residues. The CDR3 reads CASSSPGMSPNQPQHF. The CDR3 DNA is TGTGCCAGCAGTTCTCCTGGAATGTCCCCTAATCAGCCCCAGCATTTT.

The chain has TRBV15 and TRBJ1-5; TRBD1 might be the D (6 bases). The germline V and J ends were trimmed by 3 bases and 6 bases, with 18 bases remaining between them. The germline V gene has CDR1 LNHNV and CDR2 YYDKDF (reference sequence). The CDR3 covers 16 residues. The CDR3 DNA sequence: TGTGCCACCAGCAGGGCTCGCGGGGAGGGGGGTCAGCCCCAGCATTTT. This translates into CATSRARGEGGQPQHF.

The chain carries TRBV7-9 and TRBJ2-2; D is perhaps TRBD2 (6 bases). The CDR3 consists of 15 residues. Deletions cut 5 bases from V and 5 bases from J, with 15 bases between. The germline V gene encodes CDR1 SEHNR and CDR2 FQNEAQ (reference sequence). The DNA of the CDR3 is TGTGCCAGCAGCACACAACCGGCGGGGACCGGGGAGCTGTTTTTT. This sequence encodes CASSTQPAGTGELFF.

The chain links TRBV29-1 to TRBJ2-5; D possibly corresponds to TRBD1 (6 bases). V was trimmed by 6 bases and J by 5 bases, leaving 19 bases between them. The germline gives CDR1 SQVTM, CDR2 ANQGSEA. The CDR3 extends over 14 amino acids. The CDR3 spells CSVWDPRGGETQYF. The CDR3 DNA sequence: TGCAGCGTATGGGACCCCAGGGGTGGTGAGACCCAGTACTTC.

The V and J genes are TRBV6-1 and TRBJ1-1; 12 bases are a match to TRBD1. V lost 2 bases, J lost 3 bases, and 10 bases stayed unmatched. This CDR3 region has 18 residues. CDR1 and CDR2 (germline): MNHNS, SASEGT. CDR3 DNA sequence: TGTGCCAGCAGTGAACGAGGGACAGGGGGCTGGTGGGACACTGAAGCTTTCTTT. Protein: CASSERGTGGWWDTEAFF.

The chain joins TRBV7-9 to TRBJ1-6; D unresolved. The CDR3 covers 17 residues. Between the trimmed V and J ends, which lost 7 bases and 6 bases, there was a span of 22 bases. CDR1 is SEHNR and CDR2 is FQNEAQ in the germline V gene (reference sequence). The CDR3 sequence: CASTMILGGRSNSPLHF. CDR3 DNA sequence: TGTGCCAGCACCATGATTTTGGGTGGACGGAGTAATTCACCCCTCCACTTT.

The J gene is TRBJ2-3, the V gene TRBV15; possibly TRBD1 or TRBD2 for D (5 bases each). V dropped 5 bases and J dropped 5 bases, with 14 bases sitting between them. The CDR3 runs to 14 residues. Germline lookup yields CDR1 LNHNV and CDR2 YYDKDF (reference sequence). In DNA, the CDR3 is TGTGCCACCAGCCTGAGGGTACAGGTAGATACGCAGTATTTT. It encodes CATSLRVQVDTQYF.

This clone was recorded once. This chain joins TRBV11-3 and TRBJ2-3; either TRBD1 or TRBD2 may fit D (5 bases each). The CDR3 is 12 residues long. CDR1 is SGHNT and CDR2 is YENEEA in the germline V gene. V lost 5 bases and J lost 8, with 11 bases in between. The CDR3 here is CASSGDGGTQYF. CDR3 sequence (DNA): TGTGCCAGCAGCGGGGATGGGGGTACGCAGTATTTT.

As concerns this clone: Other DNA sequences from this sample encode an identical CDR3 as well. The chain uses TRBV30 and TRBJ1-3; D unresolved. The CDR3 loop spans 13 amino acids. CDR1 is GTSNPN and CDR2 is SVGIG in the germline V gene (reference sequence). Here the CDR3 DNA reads TGTGCTTCATCGGTGGGCTCTGGAAACACCATATATTTT. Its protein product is CASSVGSGNTIYF.

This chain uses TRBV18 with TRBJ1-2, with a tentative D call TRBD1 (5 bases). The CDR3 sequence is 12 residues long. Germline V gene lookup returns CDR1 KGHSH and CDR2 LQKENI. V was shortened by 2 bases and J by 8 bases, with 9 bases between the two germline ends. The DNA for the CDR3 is TGTGCCAGCTCACCAGCCAGGGCGGGCTACACCTTC. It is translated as CASSPARAGYTF.

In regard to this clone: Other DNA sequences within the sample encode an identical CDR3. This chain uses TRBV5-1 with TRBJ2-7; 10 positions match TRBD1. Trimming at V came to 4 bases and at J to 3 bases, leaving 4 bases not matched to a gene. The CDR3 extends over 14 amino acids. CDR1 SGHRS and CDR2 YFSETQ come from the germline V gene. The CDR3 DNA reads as TGCGCCAGCAGCCCCGGGACAGGGGTCTACGAGCAGTACTTC. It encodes CASSPGTGVYEQYF. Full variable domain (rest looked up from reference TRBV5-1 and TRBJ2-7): KAGVTQTPRYLIKTRGQQVTLSCSPISGHRSVSWYQQTPGQGLQFLFEYFSETQRNKGNFPGRFSGRQFSNSRSEMNVSTLELGDSALYLCASSPGTGVYEQYFGPGTRLTVT.

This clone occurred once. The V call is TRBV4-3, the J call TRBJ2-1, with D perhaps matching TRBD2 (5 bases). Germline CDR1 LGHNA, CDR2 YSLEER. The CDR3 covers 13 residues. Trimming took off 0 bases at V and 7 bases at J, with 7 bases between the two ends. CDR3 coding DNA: TGCGCCAGCAGCCAAGATGGGAGTAATGAGCAGTTCTTC. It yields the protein CASSQDGSNEQFF.

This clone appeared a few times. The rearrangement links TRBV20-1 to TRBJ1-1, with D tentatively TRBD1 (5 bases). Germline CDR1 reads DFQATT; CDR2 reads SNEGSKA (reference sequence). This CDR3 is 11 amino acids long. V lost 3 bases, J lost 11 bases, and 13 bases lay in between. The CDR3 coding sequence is TGCAGTGCTAGGTCCGGGACTCGTGCTTTCTTT. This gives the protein CSARSGTRAFF.

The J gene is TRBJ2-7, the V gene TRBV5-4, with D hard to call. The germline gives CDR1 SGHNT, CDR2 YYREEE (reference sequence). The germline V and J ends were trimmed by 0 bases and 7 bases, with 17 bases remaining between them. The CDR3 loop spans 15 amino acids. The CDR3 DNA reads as TGTGCCAGCAGCTTGGGAGGAACGGCCTCCGCGGAGCAGTACTTC. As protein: CASSLGGTASAEQYF.

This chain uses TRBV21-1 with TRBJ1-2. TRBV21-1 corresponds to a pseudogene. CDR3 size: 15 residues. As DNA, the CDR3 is TGTGCCAGCAGCAAAGCGTGTGCCTCGATCTATGGCTACACCTTC. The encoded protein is CASSKACASIYGYTF.

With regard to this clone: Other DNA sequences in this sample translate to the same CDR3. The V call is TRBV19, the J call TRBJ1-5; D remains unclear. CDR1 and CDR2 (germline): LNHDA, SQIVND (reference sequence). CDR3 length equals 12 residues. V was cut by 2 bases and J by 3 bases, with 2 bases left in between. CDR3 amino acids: CASSIPNQPQHF. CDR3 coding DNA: TGTGCCAGTAGTATACCCAATCAGCCCCAGCATTTT. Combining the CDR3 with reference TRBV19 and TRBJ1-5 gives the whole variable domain DGGITQSPKYLFRKEGQNVTLSCEQNLNHDAMYWYRQDPGQGLRLIYYSQIVNDFQKGDIAEGYSVSREKKESFPLTVTSAQKNPTAFYLCASSIPNQPQHFGDGTRLSIL.

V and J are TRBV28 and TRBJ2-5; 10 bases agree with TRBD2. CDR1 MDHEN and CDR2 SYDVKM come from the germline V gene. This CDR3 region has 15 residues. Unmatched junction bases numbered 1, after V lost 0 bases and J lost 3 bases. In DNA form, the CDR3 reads TGTGCCAGCAGTTTATGGCTAGCGGGAGAAGAGACCCAGTACTTC. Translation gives CASSLWLAGEETQYF.

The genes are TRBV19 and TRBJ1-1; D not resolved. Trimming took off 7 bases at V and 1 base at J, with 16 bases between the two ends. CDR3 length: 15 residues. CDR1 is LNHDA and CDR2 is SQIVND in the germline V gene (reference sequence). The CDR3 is CASTQGRPPNTEAFF. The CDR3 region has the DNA TGTGCCAGTACCCAAGGACGGCCGCCGAACACTGAAGCTTTCTTT.